One sample yielded the 4 T cell receptor beta chains listed below, sequenced in a study of T cell responses to AZD1222 COVID-19 vaccine. Here immunoSEQ multiplex PCR was the method, and the copy in TCRdb shows in-frame clones only, minus some. The data show about 70,000 clones, over 80% seen once. The sample in question was peripheral blood, obtained on day 0 of AZD1222 vaccination. The receptors were gathered from an adult in good health.

This clone was seen a handful of times. V usage is TRBV5-1 and J usage is TRBJ2-1; D uncertain. Germline CDR1 and CDR2: SGHRS and YFSETQ. The CDR3 contains 11 residues. V shed 4 bases and J shed 9 bases, with 8 bases lying between them. In DNA form, the CDR3 reads TGCGCCAGCAGCATTAGCAGTGAGCAGTTCTTC. As protein: CASSISSEQFF.

The J gene is TRBJ2-7, the V gene TRBV5-6; D not certain. V lost 2 bases, J lost 0 bases, and 9 bases lay in between. This CDR3 is 14 amino acids long. The germline gives CDR1 SGHDT, CDR2 YYEEEE. The CDR3 DNA is TGTGCCAGCAGCTTCCCCACGATCTCCTACGAGCAGTACTTC. Its translation: CASSFPTISYEQYF.

This rearrangement joins TRBV11-2 to TRBJ2-1, with 10 bases matching TRBD2. After removal of 5 bases from V and 5 bases from J, the junction contained 9 bases not matched to a gene. This CDR3 has 16 amino acids. Per the germline V gene, CDR1 is SGHAT and CDR2 is FQNNGV. The CDR3 loop is CASSPGGAGGHNEQFF. The CDR3 nucleotides read TGTGCCAGCAGCCCTGGGGGAGCGGGGGGGCACAATGAGCAGTTCTTC. Full variable domain (rest looked up from reference TRBV11-2 and TRBJ2-1): EAGVAQSPRYKIIEKRQSVAFWCNPISGHATLYWYQQILGQGPKLLIQFQNNGVVDDSQLPKDRFSAERLKGVDSTLKIQPAKLEDSAVYLCASSPGGAGGHNEQFFGPGTRLTVL.

The chain employs TRBV12-3 or TRBV12-4 and TRBJ2-7; D unclear. The CDR3 spans 12 residues. Between the trimmed V and J ends, which lost 1 base and 0 bases, there was a span of 1 base. The CDR3 nucleotides are TGTGCCAGCAGTTTAGGCTCCTACGAGCAGTACTTC. This translates into CASSLGSYEQYF.